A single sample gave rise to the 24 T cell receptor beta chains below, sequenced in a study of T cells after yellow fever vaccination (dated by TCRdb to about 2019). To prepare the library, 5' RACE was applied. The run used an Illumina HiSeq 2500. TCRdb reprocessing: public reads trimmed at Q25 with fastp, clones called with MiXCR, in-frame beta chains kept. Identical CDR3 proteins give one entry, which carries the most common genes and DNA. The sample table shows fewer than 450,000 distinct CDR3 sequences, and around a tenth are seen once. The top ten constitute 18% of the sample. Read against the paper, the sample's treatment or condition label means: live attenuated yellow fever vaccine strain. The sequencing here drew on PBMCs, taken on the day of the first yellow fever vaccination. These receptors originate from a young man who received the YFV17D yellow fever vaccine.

CDR3 sequence: CASSFSLEGTDTQYF. CDR3 nucleotide sequence: TGTGCCAGCAGTTTCTCCCTCGAGGGGACAGATACGCAGTATTTT. The chain employs TRBV27 and TRBJ2-3; D could derive from TRBD1 or TRBD2 (5 bases each). Germline V CDR1 and CDR2: MNHEY, SMNVEV (reference sequence). The CDR3 runs to 15 residues. The germline V and J ends were trimmed by 3 bases and 3 bases, with 13 bases remaining between them.

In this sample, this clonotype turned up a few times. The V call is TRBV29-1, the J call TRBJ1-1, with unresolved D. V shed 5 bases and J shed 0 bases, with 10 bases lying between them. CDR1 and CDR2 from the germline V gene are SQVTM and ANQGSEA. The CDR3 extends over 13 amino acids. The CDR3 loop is CSVLQPLNTEAFF. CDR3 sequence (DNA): TGCAGCGTTCTACAACCTTTGAACACTGAAGCTTTCTTT.

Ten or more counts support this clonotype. CDR3 in DNA: TGCGCCAGCAGCCGGGGACAGGGGGCTTTGTATGGCTACACCTTC. This translates into CASSRGQGALYGYTF. The rearrangement links TRBV4-3 to TRBJ1-2; 12 bases fit TRBD1. Losses at the gene ends were 4 bases for V and 5 bases for J; bases not matched to a gene: 5. This CDR3 region has 15 residues. Germline V gene data show CDR1 as LGHNA and CDR2 as YSLEER.

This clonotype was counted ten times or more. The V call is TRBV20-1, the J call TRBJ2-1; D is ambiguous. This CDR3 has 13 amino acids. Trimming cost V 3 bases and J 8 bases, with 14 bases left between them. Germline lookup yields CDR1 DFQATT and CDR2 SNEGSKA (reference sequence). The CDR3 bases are TGCAGTGCTAGGATCTTAGTTAAGCATGAGCAGTTCTTC. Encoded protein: CSARILVKHEQFF.

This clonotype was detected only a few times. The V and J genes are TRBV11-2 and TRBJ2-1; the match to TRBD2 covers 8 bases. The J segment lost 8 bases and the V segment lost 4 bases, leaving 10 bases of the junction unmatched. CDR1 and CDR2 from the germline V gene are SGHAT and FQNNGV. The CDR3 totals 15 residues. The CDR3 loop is CASSSGGARGDEQFF. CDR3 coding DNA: TGTGCCAGCAGCTCGGGAGGGGCCAGGGGAGATGAGCAGTTCTTC.

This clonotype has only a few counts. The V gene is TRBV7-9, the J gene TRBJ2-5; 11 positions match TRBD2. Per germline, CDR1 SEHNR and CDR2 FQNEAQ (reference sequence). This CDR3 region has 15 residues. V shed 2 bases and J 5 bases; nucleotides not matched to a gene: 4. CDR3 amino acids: CASSLTSGGVETQYF. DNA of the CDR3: TGTGCCAGCAGCTTAACTAGCGGGGGTGTCGAGACCCAGTACTTC. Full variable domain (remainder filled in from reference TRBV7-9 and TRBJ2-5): DTGVSQNPRHKITKRGQNVTFRCDPISEHNRLYWYRQTLGQGPEFLTYFQNEAQLEKSRLLSDRFSAERPKGSFSTLEIQRTEQGDSAMYLCASSLTSGGVETQYFGPGTRLLVL.

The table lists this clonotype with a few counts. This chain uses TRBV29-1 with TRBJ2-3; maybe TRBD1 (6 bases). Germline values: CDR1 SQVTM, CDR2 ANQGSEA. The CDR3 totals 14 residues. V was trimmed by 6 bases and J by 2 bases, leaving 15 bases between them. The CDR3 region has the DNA TGCAGCGTCTCTTCCACAGGGTTCACAGATACGCAGTATTTT. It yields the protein CSVSSTGFTDTQYF.

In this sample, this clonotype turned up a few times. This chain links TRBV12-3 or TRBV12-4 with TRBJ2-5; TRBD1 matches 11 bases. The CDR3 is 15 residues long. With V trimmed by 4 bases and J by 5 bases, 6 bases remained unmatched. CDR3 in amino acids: CASSSGTGGTETQYF. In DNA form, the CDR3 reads TGTGCCAGCAGTTCCGGGACAGGGGGAACGGAGACCCAGTACTTC.

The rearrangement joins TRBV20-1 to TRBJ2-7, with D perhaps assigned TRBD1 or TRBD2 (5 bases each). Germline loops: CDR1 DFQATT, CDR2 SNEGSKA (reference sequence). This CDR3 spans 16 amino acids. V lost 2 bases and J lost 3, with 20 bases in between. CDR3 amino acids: CSARPPGLAYNYEQYF. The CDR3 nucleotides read TGCAGTGCTAGACCCCCGGGGCTAGCCTACAACTACGAGCAGTACTTC.

CDR3 DNA sequence: TGTGCCAGTTCGACAGGGGCAAACTATGGCTACACCTTC. It is translated as CASSTGANYGYTF. The chain employs TRBV7-3 and TRBJ1-2, with 8 bases matching TRBD1. From germline, CDR1 is SGHTA and CDR2 FQGTGA. The CDR3 loop spans 13 amino acids. With V trimmed by 9 bases and J by 2 bases, 5 bases remained unmatched.

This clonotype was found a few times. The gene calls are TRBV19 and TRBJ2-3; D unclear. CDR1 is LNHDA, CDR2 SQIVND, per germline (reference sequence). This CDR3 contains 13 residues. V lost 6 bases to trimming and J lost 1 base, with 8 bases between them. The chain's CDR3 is CASRTQGTDTQYF. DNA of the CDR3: TGTGCCAGTAGGACCCAGGGCACAGATACGCAGTATTTT.

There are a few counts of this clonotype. In DNA, the CDR3 is TGTGCCAGCAGTTACAATGCAGCGGGGGCGACGAACACCGGGGAGCTGTTTTTT. Encoded protein: CASSYNAAGATNTGELFF. This chain joins TRBV6-5 and TRBJ2-2; 8 nucleotides line up with TRBD2. The CDR3 totals 18 residues. From germline, CDR1 is MNHEY and CDR2 SVGAGI. Trimming took 2 bases from V and 0 from J; bases not matched to a gene: 8.

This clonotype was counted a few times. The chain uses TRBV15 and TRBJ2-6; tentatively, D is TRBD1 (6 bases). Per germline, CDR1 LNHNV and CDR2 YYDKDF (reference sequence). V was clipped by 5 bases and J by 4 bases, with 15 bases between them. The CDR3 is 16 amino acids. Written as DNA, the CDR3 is TGTGCCACCAGCCGAGGAACAGGGCCCGGGGCCAACGTCCTGACTTTC. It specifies CATSRGTGPGANVLTF.

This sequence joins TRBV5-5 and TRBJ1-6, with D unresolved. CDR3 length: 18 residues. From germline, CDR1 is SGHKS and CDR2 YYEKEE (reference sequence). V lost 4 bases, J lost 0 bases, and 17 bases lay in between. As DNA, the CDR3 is TGTGCCAGCAGCGTCTACGAGACACGACGCTCCTATAATTCACCCCTCCACTTT. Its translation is CASSVYETRRSYNSPLHF.

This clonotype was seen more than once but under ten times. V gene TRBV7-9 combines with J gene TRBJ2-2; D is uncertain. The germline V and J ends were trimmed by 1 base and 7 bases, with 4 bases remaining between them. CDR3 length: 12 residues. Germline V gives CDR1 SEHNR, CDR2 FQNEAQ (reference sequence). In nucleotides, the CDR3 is TGTGCCAGCAGCTTAGACCACGGGGAGCTGTTTTTT. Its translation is CASSLDHGELFF.

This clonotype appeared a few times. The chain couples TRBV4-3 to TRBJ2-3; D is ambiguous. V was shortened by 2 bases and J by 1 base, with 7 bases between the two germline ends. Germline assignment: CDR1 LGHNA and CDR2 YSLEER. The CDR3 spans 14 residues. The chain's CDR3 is CASSQRSRTDTQYF. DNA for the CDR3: TGCGCCAGCAGCCAAAGATCCCGCACAGATACGCAGTATTTT.

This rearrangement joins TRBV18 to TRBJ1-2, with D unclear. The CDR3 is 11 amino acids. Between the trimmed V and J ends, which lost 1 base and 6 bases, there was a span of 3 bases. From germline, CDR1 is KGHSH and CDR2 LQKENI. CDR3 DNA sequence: TGTGCCAGCTCACCACGAGATGGCTACACCTTC. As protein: CASSPRDGYTF.

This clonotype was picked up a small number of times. The CDR3 protein is CASSLTGPYGTIYF. The CDR3 DNA follows: TGTGCCAGCAGTCTTACAGGGCCGTATGGCACCATATATTTT. The V call is TRBV6-1, the J call TRBJ1-3; the D gene is possibly TRBD1 (6 bases). The germline CDR1 and CDR2 sequences are MNHNS and SASEGT. V was shortened by 5 bases and J by 9 bases, with 17 bases between the two germline ends. The CDR3 covers 14 residues.

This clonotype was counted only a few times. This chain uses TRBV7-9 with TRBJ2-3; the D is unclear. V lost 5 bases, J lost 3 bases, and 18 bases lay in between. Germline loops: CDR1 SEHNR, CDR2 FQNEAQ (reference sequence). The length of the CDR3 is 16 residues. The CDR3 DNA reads TGTGCCAGCAGCCGTCGATTAGCTATCGAGACAGATACGCAGTATTTT. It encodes CASSRRLAIETDTQYF.

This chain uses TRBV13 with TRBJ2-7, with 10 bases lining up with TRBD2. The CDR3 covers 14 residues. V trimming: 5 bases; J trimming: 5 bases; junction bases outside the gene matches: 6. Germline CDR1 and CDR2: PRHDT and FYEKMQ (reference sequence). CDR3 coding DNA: TGTGCCAGCAGCCTGAGCGGGGGGGTCGACGAGCAGTACTTC. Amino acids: CASSLSGGVDEQYF. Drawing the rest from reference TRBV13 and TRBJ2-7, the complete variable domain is AAGVIQSPRHLIKEKRETATLKCYPIPRHDTVYWYQQGPGQDPQFLISFYEKMQSDKGSIPDRFSAQQFSDYHSELNMSSLELGDSALYFCASSLSGGVDEQYFGPGTRLTVT.

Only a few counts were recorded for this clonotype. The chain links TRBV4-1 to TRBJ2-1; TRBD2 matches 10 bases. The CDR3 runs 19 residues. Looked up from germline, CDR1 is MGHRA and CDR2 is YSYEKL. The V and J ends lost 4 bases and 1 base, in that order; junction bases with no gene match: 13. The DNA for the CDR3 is TGCGCCAGCAGCCCCCCGGGACTAGCGACGGGAAGGTCCTACAATGAGCAGTTCTTC. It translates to CASSPPGLATGRSYNEQFF.

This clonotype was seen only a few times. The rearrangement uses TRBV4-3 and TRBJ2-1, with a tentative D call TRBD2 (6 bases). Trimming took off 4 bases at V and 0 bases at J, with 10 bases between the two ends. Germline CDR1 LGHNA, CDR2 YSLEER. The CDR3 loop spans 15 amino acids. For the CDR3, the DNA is TGCGCCAGCAGCCCAGGGACTCCCTCCTACAATGAGCAGTTCTTC. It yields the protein CASSPGTPSYNEQFF.

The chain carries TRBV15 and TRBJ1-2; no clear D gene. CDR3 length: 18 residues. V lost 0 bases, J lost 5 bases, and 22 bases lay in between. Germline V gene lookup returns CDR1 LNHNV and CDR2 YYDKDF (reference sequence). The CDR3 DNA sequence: TGTGCCACCAGCAGAGAAAGAGGCAGCTCTTCCACTTGGTATGGCTACACCTTC. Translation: CATSRERGSSSTWYGYTF.

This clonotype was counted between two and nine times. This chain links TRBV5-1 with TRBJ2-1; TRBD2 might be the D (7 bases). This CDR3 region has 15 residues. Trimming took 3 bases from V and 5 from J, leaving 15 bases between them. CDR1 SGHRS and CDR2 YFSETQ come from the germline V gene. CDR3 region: CASSSRGPLDNEQFF. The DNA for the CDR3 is TGCGCCAGCAGCTCGCGGGGGCCGCTAGACAATGAGCAGTTCTTC.